This T cell receptor beta chain emerged from a study of shared clonotypes between healthy human individuals. Genomic DNA per cell subset filled all wells of several immunoSEQ plates. TCRdb keeps only in-frame clones here, not all; method: immunoSEQ multiplex PCR. The sample records nearly 750,000 clones, 72% being singletons. The CDR3 covers 23 residues. Sample: memory CD4+ T cells sorted from blood. As to subset: CD45RA-negative fraction. V is TRBV21-1 and J is TRBJ2-5; TRBD2, the table's D call, lacks a check against the DNA. TRBV21-1 is a pseudogene segment. The source is a woman aged 25 to 39 in good health. The CDR3 here is CASSKEGRVWTSGRLHYQETQYF. The CDR3, as DNA: TGTGCCAGCAGCAAAGAGGGCAGGGTATGGACTAGCGGGAGGCTCCACTACCAAGAGACCCAGTACTTC.